This entry is about one TCR beta chain. This sample was taken from a study of cytomegalovirus exposure and HLA in healthy donors. Germline CDR1 and CDR2: MGHRA and YSYEKL. CDR3 length: 15 amino acids. Deletions cut 3 bases from V and 6 bases from J, with 15 bases between. In the PCR, 60 Vbeta and 13 Jbeta primers were used. Libraries were prepared by immunoSEQ multiplex PCR; TCRdb keeps only in-frame clonotypes and omits some of them. Here the sample spans roughly 110,000 clones, roughly 80% being singletons. The rearrangement links TRBV4-1 to TRBJ1-5; unclear D gene. The source material was PBMCs. The source is a man aged 30 to 39 in good health and CMV-seronegative. The CDR3 coding sequence is TGCGCCAGCAGCCAGAGTCCCGGAACGGGTCAGCCCCAGCATTTT. Its translation: CASSQSPGTGQPQHF.